This record covers a single T cell receptor (beta chain). What it binds is not known. The entry originates in a study of CD4 T cells in relation to SARS-CoV-2 and coronaviruses. General observations from the study: Each donor contributed either pre-pandemic or post-infection samples, not both.

The CDR3 spans 12 residues. The V gene end was trimmed by 3 bases and the J gene end by 10 bases; junction bases not matched to a gene: 3. The germline V gene encodes CDR1 SNHLY and CDR2 FYNNEI. CD4+ T cells from unexposed donors were obtained before the COVID-19 pandemic (2011-2018). CD4+ T cells were isolated from the cells after about nine days of culture. Testing used SARS-CoV-2 S/N and four cold-coronavirus spikes on unexposed-donor CD4+ T cells, cells permitting. Cultures held under 2.5 million PBMCs per well with about 10 IU/ml IL-2. Fresh IL-2 medium replaced half the medium on days 3 and 7. Using immunoSEQ multiplex PCR, the repertoire was profiled, and TCRdb retains in-frame clones only, with some absent. Found here are roughly 18,000 clones, over 60% of them singletons; the top ten hold approximately 31%.

V usage is TRBV2 and J usage is TRBJ2-1; 7 bases fit TRBD2. This TCR came from a human donor in good health. The sample comprised CD4+ T cells from PBMCs, cultured in vitro. CDR3 nucleotide sequence: TGTGCCAGCAGTGAGAGACTAGCCGAGCAGTTCTTC. Translating gives CASSERLAEQFF.